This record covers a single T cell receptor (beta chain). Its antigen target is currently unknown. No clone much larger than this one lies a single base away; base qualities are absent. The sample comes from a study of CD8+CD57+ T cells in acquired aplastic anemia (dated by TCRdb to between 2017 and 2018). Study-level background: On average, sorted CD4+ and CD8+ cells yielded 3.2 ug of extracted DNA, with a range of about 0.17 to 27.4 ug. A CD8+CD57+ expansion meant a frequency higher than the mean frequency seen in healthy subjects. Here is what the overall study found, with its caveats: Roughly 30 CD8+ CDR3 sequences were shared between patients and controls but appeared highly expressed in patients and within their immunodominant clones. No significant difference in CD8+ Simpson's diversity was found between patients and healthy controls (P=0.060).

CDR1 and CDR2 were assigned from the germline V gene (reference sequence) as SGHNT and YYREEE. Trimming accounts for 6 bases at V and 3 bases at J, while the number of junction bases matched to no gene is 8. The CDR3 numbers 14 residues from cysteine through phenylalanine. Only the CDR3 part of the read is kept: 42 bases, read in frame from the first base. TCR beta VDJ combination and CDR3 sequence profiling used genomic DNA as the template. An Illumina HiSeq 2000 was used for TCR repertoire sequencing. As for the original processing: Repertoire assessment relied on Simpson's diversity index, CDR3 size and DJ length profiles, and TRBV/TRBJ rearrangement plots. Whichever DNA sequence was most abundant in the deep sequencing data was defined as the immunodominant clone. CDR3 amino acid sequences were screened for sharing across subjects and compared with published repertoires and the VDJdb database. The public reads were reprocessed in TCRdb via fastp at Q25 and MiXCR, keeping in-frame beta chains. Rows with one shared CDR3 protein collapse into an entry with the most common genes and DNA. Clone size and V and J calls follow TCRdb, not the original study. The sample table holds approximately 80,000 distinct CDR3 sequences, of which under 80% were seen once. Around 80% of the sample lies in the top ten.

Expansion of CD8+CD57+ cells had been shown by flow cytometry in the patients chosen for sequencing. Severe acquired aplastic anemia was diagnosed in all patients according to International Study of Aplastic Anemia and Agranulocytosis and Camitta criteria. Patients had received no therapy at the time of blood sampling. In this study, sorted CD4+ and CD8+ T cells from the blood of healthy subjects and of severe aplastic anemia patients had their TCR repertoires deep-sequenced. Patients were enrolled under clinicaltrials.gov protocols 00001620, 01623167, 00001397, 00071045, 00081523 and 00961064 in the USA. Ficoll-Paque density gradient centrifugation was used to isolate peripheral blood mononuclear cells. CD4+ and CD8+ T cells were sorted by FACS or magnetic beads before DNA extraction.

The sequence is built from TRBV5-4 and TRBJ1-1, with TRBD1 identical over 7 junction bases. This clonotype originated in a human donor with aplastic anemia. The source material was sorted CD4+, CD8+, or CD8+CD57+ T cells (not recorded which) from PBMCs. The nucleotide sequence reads TGTGCCAGCACCCGGGACAGTAAGGACACTGAAGCTTTCTTT. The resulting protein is CASTRDSKDTEAFF.